This T cell receptor beta chain stems from a study of PD-L1 blockade in urothelial cancer. Pretreatment and on-treatment samples were taken, numbering 1 to 8 per patient. CDR3 length: 13 amino acids. With 4 bases clipped from V and 3 bases from J, the junction kept 2 bases outside the gene matches. The germline V gene has CDR1 SNHLY and CDR2 FYNNEI. The repertoire was sequenced with immunoSEQ multiplex PCR; TCRdb's copy has only in-frame clones and lacks some. Here the sample spans some 45,000 clones, approximately 89% being singletons. Study results and caveats: Pretreatment peripheral blood TCR clonality that fell below the median predicted better survival among the patients studied.

Note on this clone: Its cognate antigen is unknown.

The genes are TRBV2 and TRBJ1-1; 7 nucleotides agree with TRBD1. The sequence derives from an elderly man with urothelial cancer. Sequenced material: PBMCs, taken around atezolizumab (anti-PD-L1) treatment. The chain's CDR3 is CASSGDRDTEAFF. Written as DNA, the CDR3 is TGTGCCAGCAGTGGCGACAGGGACACTGAAGCTTTCTTT.